This T cell receptor beta chain emerged from a study of regulatory T cells in long-lasting Graves disease. According to the study, TCR beta libraries were built with iRepertoire HTBI primers and CDR3-region Arm-PCR. TCRdb re-analysed the multiplex PCR reads in MiXCR, keeping a single row per CDR3 protein. Of under 700,000 distinct CDR3 sequences listed, roughly 15% are singletons. This clonotype has only a few counts. The target antigen is unknown. Study-wide results and limits: Persistent-disease Graves' patients showed less TCR diversity than new cases.

V lost 5 bases to trimming and J lost 1 base, with 11 bases between them. The CDR3 extends over 15 amino acids. Per the germline V gene, CDR1 is LNHDA and CDR2 is SQIVND (reference sequence). The time point is: newly diagnosed GD, antithyroid drugs for less than 3 months. RNA isolated from PBMCs was used to make the TCR library. The sample was also linked to a second study, of T cells in Graves' hyperthyroidism and ophthalmopathy.

The sequencing here drew on peripheral blood mononuclear cells (PBMCs), taken at new diagnosis, from a patient treated with antithyroid drugs. V gene TRBV19 combines with J gene TRBJ2-2, with D perhaps matching TRBD2 (6 bases). This clonotype was sampled from a woman between 40 and 65 years old with Graves disease. The CDR3 region has the DNA TGTGCCAGTAGTCCCTTGGGACTGAACACCGGGGAGCTGTTTTTT. This encodes CASSPLGLNTGELFF.